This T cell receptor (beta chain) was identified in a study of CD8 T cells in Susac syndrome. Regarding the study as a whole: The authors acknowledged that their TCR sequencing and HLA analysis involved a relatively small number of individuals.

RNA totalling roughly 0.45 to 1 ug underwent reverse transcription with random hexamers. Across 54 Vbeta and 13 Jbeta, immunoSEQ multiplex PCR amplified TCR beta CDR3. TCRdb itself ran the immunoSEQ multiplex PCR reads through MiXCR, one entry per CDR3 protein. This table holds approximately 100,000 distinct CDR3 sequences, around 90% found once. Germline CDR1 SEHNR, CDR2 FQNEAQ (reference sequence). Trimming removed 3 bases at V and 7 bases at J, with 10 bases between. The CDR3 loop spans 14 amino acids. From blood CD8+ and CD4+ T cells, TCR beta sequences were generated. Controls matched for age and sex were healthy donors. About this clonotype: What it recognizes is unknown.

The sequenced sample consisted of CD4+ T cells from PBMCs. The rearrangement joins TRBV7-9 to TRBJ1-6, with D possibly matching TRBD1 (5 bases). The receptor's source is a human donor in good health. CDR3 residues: CASSFGHMNSPLHF. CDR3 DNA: TGTGCCAGCAGCTTTGGACACATGAATTCACCCCTCCACTTT.